This is a list of T cell receptor beta chains from one sample in a study of cytomegalovirus exposure and HLA in healthy donors. Measured with immunoSEQ multiplex PCR; TCRdb has only the in-frame clones, and not every one. The sample consists of 100,000 to 150,000 clones, 74% of them appearing once. The sequenced sample was PBMCs. Receptors were obtained from a male donor in good health and CMV-seronegative. Both conserved end residues are part of each CDR3.

j_gene: TRBJ1-1; v_gene: TRBV28; CDR3aa: CASSFSRAEAFF
j_gene: TRBJ1-5; v_gene: TRBV27; CDR3aa: CANRTEGCNQPQHF
j_gene: TRBJ1-2; v_gene: TRBV11-2; CDR3aa: CASSHEPIANYGYTF
j_gene: TRBJ2-2; v_gene: TRBV18; CDR3aa: CASSPRSWDSPEGELFF
j_gene: TRBJ2-2; v_gene: TRBV5-6; CDR3aa: CASSGGRRADTGELFF
j_gene: TRBJ2-5; v_gene: TRBV10-1; CDR3aa: CASSESNGQGKKTQYF
j_gene: TRBJ2-7; v_gene: TRBV14; CDR3aa: CASSQLAGSYEQYF
j_gene: TRBJ1-5; v_gene: TRBV10-3; CDR3aa: CAISDRDRDTQPQHF
j_gene: TRBJ1-1; v_gene: TRBV28; CDR3aa: CASSLGGAAAGDTEAFF
j_gene: TRBJ2-7; v_gene: TRBV18; CDR3aa: CASSRQSYEQYF
j_gene: TRBJ2-7; v_gene: TRBV6-5; CDR3aa: CASSYSVQGSNEQYF
j_gene: TRBJ2-5; v_gene: TRBV29-1; CDR3aa: CSGASGQETQYF
j_gene: TRBJ1-5; v_gene: TRBV9; CDR3aa: CASSVAGEQPQHF
j_gene: TRBJ1-2; v_gene: TRBV28; CDR3aa: CASSLQGNYGYTF
j_gene: NA; v_gene: TRBV5-1; CDR3aa: CASISDRVGNEQYF
j_gene: TRBJ2-1; v_gene: TRBV9; CDR3aa: CASSTDGGSSYNEQFF
j_gene: TRBJ1-3; v_gene: TRBV7-9; CDR3aa: CASSAGGTYSGNTIYF
j_gene: TRBJ2-1; v_gene: TRBV20-1; CDR3aa: CSAVGSKQFF
j_gene: TRBJ2-2; v_gene: TRBV5-6; CDR3aa: CASSLVRANTGELFF
j_gene: TRBJ2-1; v_gene: TRBV4-3; CDR3aa: CASSQGTGLYNEQFF
j_gene: TRBJ1-1; v_gene: TRBV30; CDR3aa: CAWGRGLNTEAFF
j_gene: TRBJ2-3; v_gene: TRBV2; CDR3aa: CASRPGGGDTQYF
j_gene: TRBJ2-1; v_gene: TRBV10-3; CDR3aa: CAISESTGGYNEQFF
j_gene: TRBJ2-5; v_gene: TRBV6-6; CDR3aa: CASSSPREETQYF
j_gene: TRBJ2-2; v_gene: TRBV12-2; CDR3aa: CASRQLGYRTVGASAGELFF
j_gene: TRBJ1-2; v_gene: TRBV9; CDR3aa: CASSVGQRQGYTF
j_gene: TRBJ1-1; v_gene: TRBV12-5; CDR3aa: CASGFGFYEAFF
j_gene: TRBJ2-7; v_gene: TRBV5-4; CDR3aa: CASSMASSSYEQYF
j_gene: TRBJ2-7; v_gene: TRBV29-1; CDR3aa: CSVELAGDYEQYF